The 15 T cell receptor beta chains below all came from one sample that was sequenced in a study of blood T cell repertoires in COVID-19. This table comes from immunoSEQ multiplex PCR, and its TCRdb copy is limited to in-frame clones, with some not included. This table holds under 300,000 clones, approximately 85% found once. The sample taken for sequencing was peripheral blood. These receptor sequences come from a woman aged 70 to 79 with acute or convalescent COVID-19.

The chain recombines TRBV5-1 with TRBJ1-5; unclear D gene. Trimming removed 0 bases from V and 0 bases from J, with 7 bases in between. The CDR3 has 15 residues. Germline V gene lookup returns CDR1 SGHRS and CDR2 YFSETQ. CDR3 sequence (DNA): TGCGCCAGCAGCTTGGGGCACAATAGCAATCAGCCCCAGCATTTT. It is translated as CASSLGHNSNQPQHF. Full variable domain (missing parts from reference TRBV5-1 and TRBJ1-5): KAGVTQTPRYLIKTRGQQVTLSCSPISGHRSVSWYQQTPGQGLQFLFEYFSETQRNKGNFPGRFSGRQFSNSRSEMNVSTLELGDSALYLCASSLGHNSNQPQHFGDGTRLSIL.

The rearrangement uses TRBV7-2 and TRBJ2-7, with 7 positions matching TRBD2. The CDR3 spans 14 residues. J lost 6 bases, V lost 2 bases, and 7 bases had no gene match. Germline-derived CDR1 and CDR2 are SGHTA and FQGNSA. For the CDR3, the DNA is TGTGCCAGCAGCTTAAGTCGGGCTAGCGGCGAGCAGTACTTC. This encodes CASSLSRASGEQYF.

This clone was seen only a few times. The gene calls are TRBV2 and TRBJ2-7; 8 bases match TRBD1. Germline V gene sequence: CDR1 SNHLY, CDR2 FYNNEI. V shed 6 bases, J shed 3 bases, and the junction held 4 bases outside the gene matches. This CDR3 has 13 amino acids. CDR3 bases: TGTGCCAGCAGCGGGACAGGAATCTACGAGCAGTACTTC. Its translation is CASSGTGIYEQYF.

Here the CDR3 DNA reads TGTGCCAGCAGCGTAGGGACAGTTCTGCCTGAAGCTTTCTTT. Translating gives CASSVGTVLPEAFF. The chain links TRBV9 to TRBJ1-1, with D tentatively TRBD1 (6 bases). The germline gives CDR1 SGDLS, CDR2 YYNGEE. V lost 0 bases, J lost 6 bases, and 12 bases lay in between. The CDR3 sequence is 14 residues long.

The gene calls are TRBV7-9 and TRBJ1-2; TRBD1 is a possible D gene (6 bases). Germline V CDR1 and CDR2: SEHNR, FQNEAQ (reference sequence). This CDR3 is built from 13 residues. V was cut by 2 bases and J by 3 bases, with 7 bases left in between. CDR3 in amino acids: CASSLQGYYGYTF. CDR3 DNA sequence: TGTGCCAGCAGCTTACAGGGGTACTATGGCTACACCTTC.

The rearrangement links TRBV2 to TRBJ1-3, with D unclear. V was clipped by 6 bases and J by 0 bases, with 3 bases between them. Germline CDR1 is SNHLY and CDR2 is FYNNEI. This CDR3 contains 12 residues. In DNA, the CDR3 is TGTGCCAGCAGCTACTCTGGAAACACCATATATTTT. It is translated as CASSYSGNTIYF.

This clone appeared a single time. This sequence joins TRBV2 and TRBJ2-7, with D tentatively TRBD2 (6 bases). Germline V gene data show CDR1 as SNHLY and CDR2 as FYNNEI. The CDR3 length is 15 residues. V was pared by 6 bases and J by 0 bases, with 15 bases between. This chain's CDR3 is CASRGTSRSSYEQYF. The CDR3 DNA reads TGTGCCAGCAGGGGGACTTCTAGGAGCTCCTACGAGCAGTACTTC.

This CDR3 reads CASSLGTGVDYEQYF. As DNA, the CDR3 is TGTGCCAGCAGCTTAGGCACAGGGGTGGACTACGAGCAGTACTTC. V gene TRBV7-6 combines with J gene TRBJ2-7; TRBD1 agrees at 7 bases. This CDR3 contains 15 residues. CDR1 and CDR2 from the germline V gene are SGHVS and FNYEAQ. J was trimmed by 3 bases and V by 1 base; bases with no gene match: 6.

V is TRBV20-1 and J is TRBJ2-3; tentatively, D is TRBD2 (6 bases). Trimming pared 3 bases from V and 6 bases from J, leaving 13 bases between. This CDR3 region has 13 residues. Germline V lookup: CDR1 DFQATT, CDR2 SNEGSKA (reference sequence). CDR3 nucleotides: TGCAGTGCTAGTGGGAGGTCCGGGGATACGCAGTATTTT. Protein sequence: CSASGRSGDTQYF.

The gene calls are TRBV20-1 and TRBJ2-3; possibly TRBD1 for D (5 bases). CDR1 is DFQATT, CDR2 SNEGSKA, per germline (reference sequence). V lost 6 bases, J lost 12 bases, and 13 bases lay in between. The CDR3 consists of 10 residues. CDR3 loop: CSAMTATQYF. The CDR3 DNA follows: TGCAGTGCCATGACAGCTACCCAGTATTTT.

V and J are TRBV30 and TRBJ2-3; TRBD2 matches 9 bases. This CDR3 is 14 amino acids long. Germline V gene data show CDR1 as GTSNPN and CDR2 as SVGIG (reference sequence). Losses at the gene ends were 4 bases for V and 6 bases for J; bases not matched to a gene: 8. This CDR3 is CAWTIGTSLDTQYF. The CDR3 nucleotides are TGTGCCTGGACTATCGGGACTAGCCTGGATACGCAGTATTTT.

CDR3 sequence reads: CASSEVGVHNEQFF. In DNA form, the CDR3 reads TGTGCCAGCAGTGAAGTCGGGGTTCACAATGAGCAGTTCTTC. The chain carries TRBV25-1 and TRBJ2-1; tentative D call: TRBD2 (5 bases). Germline CDR1 reads MGHDK; CDR2 reads SYGVNS. This CDR3 comprises 14 residues. V dropped 2 bases and J dropped 5 bases, with 10 bases sitting between them. The variable domain in full, with the rest retrieved from reference TRBV25-1 and TRBJ2-1, is EADIYQTPRYLVIGTGKKITLECSQTMGHDKMYWYQQDPGMELHLIHYSYGVNSTEKGDLSSESTVSRIRTEHFPLTLESARPSHTSQYLCASSEVGVHNEQFFGPGTRLTVL.

V usage is TRBV9 and J usage is TRBJ1-6, with no clear D. Germline assignment: CDR1 SGDLS and CDR2 YYNGEE. The CDR3 loop spans 13 amino acids. V was pared by 3 bases and J by 9 bases, with 10 bases between. CDR3 in amino acids: CASSAREGSPLHF. For the CDR3, the DNA is TGTGCCAGCAGCGCGAGAGAGGGTTCACCCCTCCACTTT.

This sequence joins TRBV2 and TRBJ1-1, with D maybe TRBD1 (6 bases). V was trimmed by 6 bases and J by 1 base, leaving 12 bases between them. Germline-derived CDR1 and CDR2 are SNHLY and FYNNEI. The CDR3 runs 14 residues. The CDR3 loop reads CASRARGGNTEAFF. The CDR3 region has the DNA TGTGCCAGCAGGGCAAGGGGGGGGAACACTGAAGCTTTCTTT.

The chain links TRBV19 to TRBJ1-5, with 7 bases matching TRBD1. This CDR3 region has 13 residues. Germline CDR1 reads LNHDA; CDR2 reads SQIVND (reference sequence). V gave up 6 bases and J gave up 6 bases; unmatched junction bases: 5. Here the CDR3 DNA reads TGTGCCAGTAGCGACAGGGTTCGTCAGCCCCAGCATTTT. Encoded protein: CASSDRVRQPQHF.